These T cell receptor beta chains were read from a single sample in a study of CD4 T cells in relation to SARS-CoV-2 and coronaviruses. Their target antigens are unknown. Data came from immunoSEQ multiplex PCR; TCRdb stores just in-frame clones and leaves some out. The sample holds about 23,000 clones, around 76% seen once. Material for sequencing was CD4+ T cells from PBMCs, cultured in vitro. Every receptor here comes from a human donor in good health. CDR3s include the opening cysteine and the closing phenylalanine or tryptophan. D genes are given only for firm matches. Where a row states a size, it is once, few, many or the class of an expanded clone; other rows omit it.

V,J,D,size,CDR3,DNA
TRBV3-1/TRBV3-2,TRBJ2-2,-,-,CASSQPFRTANTGELFF,TGTGCCAGCAGCCAACCTTTCCGGACAGCGAACACCGGGGAGCTGTTTTTT
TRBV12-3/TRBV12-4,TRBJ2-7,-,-,CASSLPSRYEQYF,TGTGCCAGCAGTTTACCTTCCCGATACGAGCAGTACTTC
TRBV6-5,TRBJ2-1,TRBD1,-,CASTRQGGSIHEQFF,TGTGCCAGCACCAGACAGGGGGGTTCTATTCATGAGCAGTTCTTC
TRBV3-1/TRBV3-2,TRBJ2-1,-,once,CASSSRGDYNEQFF,TGTGCCAGCAGCTCACGCGGGGACTACAATGAGCAGTTCTTC
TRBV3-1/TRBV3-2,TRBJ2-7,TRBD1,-,CASSQGTGVLQYF,TGTGCCAGCAGCCAGGGGACAGGGGTCCTGCAGTACTTC
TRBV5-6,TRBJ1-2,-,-,CASSLQGIDGYTF,TGTGCCAGCAGCTTACAGGGTATAGATGGCTACACCTTC
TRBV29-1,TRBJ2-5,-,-,CSVEVSGLQYF,TGCAGCGTTGAGGTTTCTGGCCTCCAGTACTTC
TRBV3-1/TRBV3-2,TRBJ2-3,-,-,CASSHQSWTPGGTLCTDTQYF,TGTGCCAGCAGCCACCAATCCTGGACACCCGGCGGGACCCTTTGCACAGATACGCAGTATTTT
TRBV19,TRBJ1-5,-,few,CASSNGQLNQPQHF,TGTGCCAGTAGTAATGGCCAACTCAATCAGCCCCAGCATTTT
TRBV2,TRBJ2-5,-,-,CATGLAIETQYF,TGTGCCACTGGGCTAGCTATTGAGACCCAGTACTTC
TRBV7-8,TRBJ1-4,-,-,CASSFIRVGGNEKLFF,TGTGCCAGCAGCTTCATCAGGGTTGGGGGTAATGAAAAACTGTTTTTT
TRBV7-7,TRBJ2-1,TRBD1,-,CASSLGEGTGHFF,TGTGCCAGCAGCTTGGGAGAGGGGACAGGGCATTTCTTC
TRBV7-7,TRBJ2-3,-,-,CASSAQGGTQYF,TGTGCCAGCAGCGCACAGGGTGGTACGCAGTATTTT
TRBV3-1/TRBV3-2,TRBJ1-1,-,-,CASSQAAGVNTEAFF,TGTGCCAGCAGCCAAGCCGCAGGGGTGAACACTGAAGCTTTCTTT
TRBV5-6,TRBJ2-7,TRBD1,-,CASSFWDRAYEQYF,TGTGCCAGCAGCTTCTGGGACAGAGCCTACGAGCAGTACTTC
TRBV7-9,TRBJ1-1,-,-,CASSQVEAFF,TGTGCCAGCAGCCAAGTTGAAGCTTTCTTT
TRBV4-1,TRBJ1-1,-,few,CASSSVTNTEAFF,TGCGCCAGCAGCTCTGTCACGAACACTGAAGCTTTCTTT
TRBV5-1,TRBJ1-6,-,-,CASSLGGRAVNSPLHF,TGCGCCAGCAGCTTGGGAGGCAGGGCGGTGAATTCACCCCTCCACTTT
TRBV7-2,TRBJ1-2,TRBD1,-,CASSPTSGQIYGYTF,TGTGCCAGCAGCCCGACCTCGGGACAGATCTATGGCTACACCTTC
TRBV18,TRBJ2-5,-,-,CASSGETQYF,TGTGCCAGCTCAGGAGAGACCCAGTACTTC
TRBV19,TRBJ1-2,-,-,CASSTSQVWGAGYTF,TGTGCCAGTAGTACCTCGCAGGTCTGGGGCGCGGGCTACACCTTC
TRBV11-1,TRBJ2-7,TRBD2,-,CASSLNSGSSYEQYF,TGTGCCAGCAGCCTAAATAGCGGGAGCTCCTACGAGCAGTACTTC
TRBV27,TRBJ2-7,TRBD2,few,CASSAKSGLAGAYEQYF,TGTGCCAGCAGTGCAAAATCCGGACTAGCGGGGGCCTACGAGCAGTACTTC
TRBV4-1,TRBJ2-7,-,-,CASSQGIGFSYEQYF,TGCGCCAGCAGCCAAGGCATAGGCTTCTCCTACGAGCAGTACTTC
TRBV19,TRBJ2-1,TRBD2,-,CASRRAGGLTYNEQFF,TGTGCCAGTAGGAGAGCGGGAGGGCTAACCTACAATGAGCAGTTCTTC
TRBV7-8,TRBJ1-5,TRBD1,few,CASSSGTGVEPQHF,TGTGCCAGCAGCTCCGGGACAGGGGTCGAGCCCCAGCATTTT
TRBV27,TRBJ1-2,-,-,CASSLEGIGNYGYTF,TGTGCCAGCAGTTTAGAGGGGATAGGGAACTATGGCTACACCTTC
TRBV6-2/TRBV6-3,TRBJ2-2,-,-,CASSYVPTGELFF,TGTGCCAGCAGTTACGTTCCCACCGGGGAGCTGTTTTTT
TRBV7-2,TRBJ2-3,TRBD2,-,CASSPLSGRATDTQYF,TGTGCCAGCAGCCCGCTGAGCGGGAGGGCCACAGATACGCAGTATTTT
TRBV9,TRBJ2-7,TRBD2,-,CASSVGTSGEQYF,TGTGCCAGCAGCGTTGGGACTAGCGGGGAGCAGTACTTC
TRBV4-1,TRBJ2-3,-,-,CASSQVDATDTQYF,TGCGCCAGCAGCCAAGTGGACGCCACAGATACGCAGTATTTT
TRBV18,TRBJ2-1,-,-,CASSLFGSRAEDEQFF,TGTGCCAGCTCTCTTTTTGGATCAAGGGCGGAAGATGAGCAGTTCTTC
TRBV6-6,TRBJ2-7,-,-,CASSARRDSVIYEQYF,TGTGCCAGCAGTGCCAGACGGGACTCGGTGATCTACGAGCAGTACTTC
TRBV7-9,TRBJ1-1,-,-,CASSLGTENTEAFF,TGTGCCAGCAGCTTAGGGACAGAGAACACTGAAGCTTTCTTT
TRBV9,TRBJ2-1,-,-,CASSVGHPGAPHLPTYNEQFF,TGTGCCAGCAGCGTAGGCCACCCGGGCGCCCCCCATCTACCCACCTACAATGAGCAGTTCTTC
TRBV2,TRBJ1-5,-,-,CASSEWGANQPQHF,TGTGCCAGCAGTGAATGGGGTGCAAACCAGCCCCAGCATTTT
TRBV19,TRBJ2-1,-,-,CASSIAGAPGVSSPPSYNEQFF,TGTGCCAGTAGTATTGCAGGGGCGCCCGGGGTGTCTAGCCCTCCCTCCTACAATGAGCAGTTCTTC
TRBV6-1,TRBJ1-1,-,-,CASSELAGITEAFF,TGTGCCAGCAGTGAACTGGCAGGGATAACTGAAGCTTTCTTT
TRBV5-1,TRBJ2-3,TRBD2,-,CASSSNPRLAGVRTDTQYF,TGCGCCAGCAGCTCCAACCCAAGACTAGCGGGAGTGAGGACAGATACGCAGTATTTT
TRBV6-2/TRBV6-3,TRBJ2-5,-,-,CASSPGTGGGTQYF,TGTGCCAGCAGCCCTGGGACGGGCGGTGGGACCCAGTACTTC
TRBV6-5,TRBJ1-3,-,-,CASRPHTENTIYF,TGTGCCAGCAGACCCCATACAGAAAACACCATATATTTT
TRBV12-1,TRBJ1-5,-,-,CALRPGGNQPQHF,TGTGCCCTACGGCCAGGGGGTAATCAGCCCCAGCATTTT
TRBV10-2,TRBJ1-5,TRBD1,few,CASSRQGQGSNQPQHF,TGCGCCAGCAGTCGACAGGGACAGGGCTCTAATCAGCCCCAGCATTTT
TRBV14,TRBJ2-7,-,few,CASSLYPGTRVLEQYF,TGTGCCAGCAGCCTCTATCCCGGGACAAGGGTTCTCGAGCAGTACTTC
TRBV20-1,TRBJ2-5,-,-,CSASLSEETQYF,TGCAGTGCTAGTCTCTCAGAGGAGACCCAGTACTTC
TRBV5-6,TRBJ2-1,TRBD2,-,CASSLVTGTSGGGEQFF,TGTGCCAGCAGCTTGGTGACGGGGACTAGCGGGGGAGGTGAGCAGTTCTTC
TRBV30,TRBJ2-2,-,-,CAWSLRNSGSGRELFF,TGTGCCTGGAGTCTACGCAATAGCGGCAGCGGTCGGGAGCTGTTTTTT
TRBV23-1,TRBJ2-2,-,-,CATELDSKNTGELFF,TGCGCCACCGAACTGGACTCAAAGAACACCGGGGAGCTGTTTTTT
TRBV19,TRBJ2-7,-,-,CASSIVGEQGHPYEQYF,TGTGCCAGTAGTATCGTGGGGGAGCAGGGACACCCCTACGAGCAGTACTTC
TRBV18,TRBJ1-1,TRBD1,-,CASSPSGQGSTEAFF,TGTGCCAGCTCACCTTCGGGACAGGGAAGCACTGAAGCTTTCTTT
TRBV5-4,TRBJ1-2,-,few,CASSFRTASNYGYTF,TGTGCCAGCAGCTTCCGGACAGCCTCTAACTATGGCTACACCTTC
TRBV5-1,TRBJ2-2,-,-,CASSSDPNTGELFF,TGCGCCAGCAGCTCCGATCCGAACACCGGGGAGCTGTTTTTT